The TCR beta chain under discussion was sequenced for a study of cytomegalovirus exposure and HLA in healthy donors. Findings and limits, study-wide: Sequencing depth across donors, presence/absence analyses assumed, was roughly uniform. There were some public TCRs occurring in many donors, but most TCR sequences were rare. Earlier analysis yielded a pattern in which most TCR beta V segments were productive about 87% or about 30% of the time.

Germline loops: CDR1 ENHRY, CDR2 SYGVKD. The CDR3 has 15 residues. Between the trimmed V and J ends, which lost 10 bases and 10 bases, there was a span of 26 bases. The study ran its PCR with 60 Vbeta and 13 Jbeta primers. Repertoires were generated with immunoSEQ multiplex PCR, while TCRdb's copy carries only in-frame clones and drops some. The sample consists of around 170,000 clones, 79% of them appearing once. Healthy people donating bone marrow made up the donors. Notes on this clone: What it binds is unknown.

The TCR comes from a woman in her forties in good health and CMV-seronegative. The sample consisted of PBMCs. The chain has TRBV10-3 and TRBJ2-1; possible D gene TRBD2, 6 bases. The CDR3 nucleotides are TGTGCCACCCGAAATAACCGGGAGCCATCAGACGAGCAGTTCTTC. Its translation is CATRNNREPSDEQFF.